One T cell receptor beta chain is described in this entry. This sample stems from a study of radiotherapy plus CTLA-4 blockade in lung cancer. The table came from immunoSEQ multiplex PCR; TCRdb's copy has only in-frame clones and leaves some out. The profile shows tens of thousands of clones, 75% to 90% of them singletons. This receptor was identified in a human donor with non-small cell lung cancer that progressed on radiotherapy plus ipilimumab. This specimen consisted of peripheral blood, obtained from a patient treated with radiotherapy plus ipilimumab.

CDR3 bases: TGTGCCAGCACCCCACAGGGGACGAATAATCAGCCCCAGCATTTT. Translation: CASTPQGTNNQPQHF. V usage is TRBV7-8 and J usage is TRBJ1-5; 7 bases fit TRBD1. The CDR3 consists of 15 residues. V was pared by 7 bases and J by 4 bases, with 10 bases of the junction left unmatched. CDR1 and CDR2 from the germline V gene are SGHVS and FQNEAQ. The full variable domain, its missing parts supplied by reference TRBV7-8 and TRBJ1-5, is GAGVSQSPRYKVAKRGQDVALRCDPISGHVSLFWYQQALGQGPEFLTYFQNEAQLDKSGLPSDRFFAERPEGSVSTLKIQRTQQEDSAVYLCASTPQGTNNQPQHFGDGTRLSIL.